Below are 24 T cell receptor beta chains sequenced from a single sample in a study of T cell responses to AZD1222 COVID-19 vaccine. Profiled with immunoSEQ multiplex PCR; TCRdb holds only in-frame clones, not every one. Among under 140,000 clones listed, approximately 90% were seen once. Source: peripheral blood, taken 28 days after the second AZD1222 dose. All receptors derive from an adult who received the AZD1222 COVID-19 vaccine.

The chain is built from TRBV30 and TRBJ1-6, with 8 bases lining up with TRBD1. The CDR3 has 14 amino acids. The germline V gene has CDR1 GTSNPN and CDR2 SVGIG (reference sequence). Trimming at V came to 4 bases and at J to 8 bases, leaving 7 bases not matched to a gene. In DNA form, the CDR3 reads TGTGCCTGGACCCCTGACAGGGGCGATTCACCCCTCCACTTT. Its translation is CAWTPDRGDSPLHF.

The chain recombines TRBV2 with TRBJ1-4; 7 bases map to TRBD1. This CDR3 comprises 14 residues. Germline values: CDR1 SNHLY, CDR2 FYNNEI. Trimming took 7 bases from V and 8 from J; bases not matched to a gene: 10. The CDR3 protein is CASTLQGGGEKLFF. CDR3 in DNA: TGTGCCAGCACCCTGCAGGGGGGAGGCGAAAAACTGTTTTTT.

This clone occurred once. The chain couples TRBV2 to TRBJ2-5; 8 nucleotides agree with TRBD2. The J segment lost 5 bases and the V segment lost 1 base, leaving 6 bases of the junction unmatched. This CDR3 is 15 amino acids long. Germline V lookup: CDR1 SNHLY, CDR2 FYNNEI. The DNA for the CDR3 is TGTGCCAGCAGTGAAGGGGGGACTAGGTGGGAGACCCAGTACTTC. It specifies CASSEGGTRWETQYF. Together with reference TRBV2 and TRBJ2-5, the CDR3 gives the full variable domain: EPEVTQTPSHQVTQMGQEVILRCVPISNHLYFYWYRQILGQKVEFLVSFYNNEISEKSEIFDDQFSVERPDGSNFTLKIRSTKLEDSAMYFCASSEGGTRWETQYFGPGTRLLVL.

The chain has TRBV18 and TRBJ1-1; D remains ambiguous. Trimming removed 6 bases from V and 1 base from J, with 12 bases in between. There are 14 residues in the CDR3. Germline V gene lookup returns CDR1 KGHSH and CDR2 LQKENI. CDR3 coding DNA: TGTGCCAGCTCTCCCCGCGAAGGGAACACTGAAGCTTTCTTT. Translation: CASSPREGNTEAFF.

The V gene is TRBV4-1, the J gene TRBJ1-4; D perhaps matches TRBD1 (6 bases). The V and J ends lost 1 base and 3 bases respectively, with 21 bases between them. Germline values: CDR1 MGHRA, CDR2 YSYEKL. The CDR3 length is 19 residues. CDR3 DNA: TGCGCCAGCAGCCAAGCGGAAGGGATACGGAGGGGGTCTAATGAAAAACTGTTTTTT. It is translated as CASSQAEGIRRGSNEKLFF.

The chain uses TRBV18 and TRBJ2-1; TRBD1 is a possible D gene (6 bases). Germline lookup yields CDR1 KGHSH and CDR2 LQKENI. The V end was cut by 3 bases, the J end by 0 bases, with 9 bases between. CDR3 length equals 15 residues. CDR3 sequence reads: CASSPQGSSYNEQFF. DNA for the CDR3: TGTGCCAGCTCACCGCAGGGGAGCTCCTACAATGAGCAGTTCTTC.

A remark on this clone: Mismatch with germline at one junction end may stem from a read error. This chain uses TRBV6-5 with TRBJ2-7; TRBD2 matches at 8 bases. Germline loops: CDR1 MNHEY, CDR2 SVGAGI. The CDR3 covers 16 residues. In nucleotides, the CDR3 is TGTGCCAGCAGGTACTCAAGCGGGGGTCCCCCCTACGAGCAGTACTTC. Encoded protein: CASRYSSGGPPYEQYF.

With respect to this clone: Different DNA sequences within this sample yield the same CDR3. V usage is TRBV20-1 and J usage is TRBJ1-1; the D is unclear. The CDR3 is made up of 11 amino acids. Germline lookup yields CDR1 DFQATT and CDR2 SNEGSKA (reference sequence). V lost 1 base and J lost 3, with 3 bases in between. This CDR3 is CSARVDTEAFF. DNA of the CDR3: TGCAGTGCTAGAGTTGACACTGAAGCTTTCTTT.

The V call is TRBV5-8, the J call TRBJ1-2, with D tentatively TRBD1 (5 bases). V was pared by 1 base and J by 4 bases, with 14 bases between. The germline CDR1 and CDR2 sequences are SGHTS and YDEGEE. The CDR3 covers 15 residues. The CDR3: CASSLMGQGAYGYTF. The CDR3 DNA sequence: TGTGCCAGCAGCTTGATGGGGCAAGGGGCCTATGGCTACACCTTC.

The V call is TRBV2, the J call TRBJ2-1, with TRBD2 identical over 10 bases. V shed 11 bases, J shed 7 bases, and the junction held 8 bases outside the gene matches. The CDR3 has 13 residues. In germline, CDR1 is SNHLY, CDR2 FYNNEI. The CDR3 sequence is CARKREGGNEQFF. In DNA, the CDR3 is TGTGCCCGCAAGCGGGAGGGCGGAAATGAGCAGTTCTTC.

V is TRBV19 and J is TRBJ1-3, with D maybe TRBD1 (5 bases). The germline CDR1 and CDR2 sequences are LNHDA and SQIVND (reference sequence). V was pared by 3 bases and J by 2 bases, with 8 bases between. CDR3 length: 14 residues. The CDR3 DNA reads as TGTGCCAGTAGTATTCTGGGGCCTGGAAACACCATATATTTT. Protein: CASSILGPGNTIYF.

CDR3 coding DNA: TGTGCCAGCAGCCAAGGACGGTCCTCCTACGAGCAGTACTTC. This sequence encodes CASSQGRSSYEQYF. The gene calls are TRBV4-2 and TRBJ2-7; D is unresolved. This CDR3 spans 14 amino acids. Trimming removed 1 base at V and 0 bases at J, with 7 bases between. From germline, CDR1 is LGHNA and CDR2 YNFKEQ.

This chain joins TRBV12-5 and TRBJ1-2, with D hard to call. Germline lookup yields CDR1 LGHNT and CDR2 FRNRAP. This CDR3 is 14 amino acids long. Deletions cut 3 bases from V and 4 bases from J, with 12 bases between. The CDR3 DNA reads TGTGCTAGTGGTTTACGGGGTGCGTCCTATGGCTACACCTTC. Translated: CASGLRGASYGYTF.

The chain links TRBV18 to TRBJ2-3; possible D gene TRBD1, 5 bases. CDR1 and CDR2 (germline): KGHSH, LQKENI. Trimming cost V 2 bases and J 3 bases, with 9 bases left between them. The CDR3 contains 14 residues. Written as DNA, the CDR3 is TGTGCCAGCTCACCATCTCAGGGAACAGATACGCAGTATTTT. Protein product: CASSPSQGTDTQYF.

This clone turned up a few times. This rearrangement joins TRBV27 to TRBJ1-1; D is possibly TRBD1 (5 bases). The ends were cut back, 5 bases at V and 1 base at J, with 14 bases in the middle. Germline V gives CDR1 MNHEY, CDR2 SMNVEV (reference sequence). The CDR3 has 15 amino acids. The chain's CDR3 is CASSAGSWGNTEAFF. The CDR3, as DNA: TGTGCCAGCAGTGCAGGGTCTTGGGGGAACACTGAAGCTTTCTTT.

The chain recombines TRBV18 with TRBJ1-6, with TRBD1 matching over 8 bases. Germline V lookup: CDR1 KGHSH, CDR2 LQKENI. V shed 3 bases and J 10 bases; nucleotides not matched to a gene: 2. The CDR3 consists of 13 residues. CDR3 region: CASSPRTGSPLHF. CDR3 nucleotides: TGTGCCAGCTCACCTAGGACAGGGTCACCCCTCCACTTT.

The genes are TRBV7-2 and TRBJ2-6; the D is unclear. CDR3 length: 14 amino acids. V lost 5 bases and J lost 0, with 5 bases in between. CDR1 SGHTA and CDR2 FQGNSA come from the germline V gene. CDR3 amino acids: CASSLFSGANVLTF. DNA for the CDR3: TGTGCCAGCAGCCTATTCTCTGGGGCCAACGTCCTGACTTTC.

This chain uses TRBV5-1 with TRBJ1-3; TRBD1 matches 11 bases. Germline loops: CDR1 SGHRS, CDR2 YFSETQ. The CDR3 totals 16 residues. Trimming took 4 bases from V and 2 from J; bases not matched to a gene: 5. CDR3 bases: TGCGCCAGCAGCGGACAGGGGGCGTCGGCTGGAAACACCATATATTTT. Its translation: CASSGQGASAGNTIYF.

This chain joins TRBV19 and TRBJ1-1; D possibly corresponds to TRBD1 (6 bases). The CDR3 length is 18 residues. Germline V gene lookup returns CDR1 LNHDA and CDR2 SQIVND (reference sequence). V was pared by 0 bases and J by 3 bases, with 20 bases between. This chain's CDR3 is CASSIDQGLGVWDTEAFF. CDR3 DNA sequence: TGTGCCAGTAGTATAGATCAGGGGCTGGGTGTCTGGGACACTGAAGCTTTCTTT.

The rearrangement links TRBV18 to TRBJ2-1, with 9 nucleotides matching TRBD2. Germline V CDR1 and CDR2: KGHSH, LQKENI. Trimming took 5 bases from V and 3 from J; bases not matched to a gene: 8. The CDR3 loop spans 16 amino acids. This CDR3 is CASSEALAGYYNEQFF. The CDR3 DNA follows: TGTGCCAGCTCAGAGGCCCTAGCGGGGTACTACAATGAGCAGTTCTTC.

The sample holds a few counts of this clone. J is TRBJ2-7 and V is TRBV2, with D hard to call. Trimming took off 6 bases at V and 5 bases at J, with 17 bases between the two ends. Germline V lookup: CDR1 SNHLY, CDR2 FYNNEI. This CDR3 comprises 14 residues. The CDR3 loop reads CASRVLSRLDEQYF. CDR3 in DNA: TGTGCCAGCAGGGTGTTGAGTAGGCTAGACGAGCAGTACTTC.

V gene TRBV18 combines with J gene TRBJ2-1; the D is unclear. The germline gives CDR1 KGHSH, CDR2 LQKENI. The CDR3 extends over 15 amino acids. Trimming pared 2 bases from V and 9 bases from J, leaving 17 bases between. This CDR3 reads CASSPNGQISGEQFF. In nucleotides, the CDR3 is TGTGCCAGCTCACCAAACGGGCAGATCTCTGGTGAGCAGTTCTTC.

The chain combines TRBV14 with TRBJ1-1; possible D gene TRBD1, 5 bases. The germline CDR1 and CDR2 sequences are SGHDN and FVKESK. There are 14 residues in the CDR3. V was shortened by 1 base and J by 3 bases, with 9 bases between the two germline ends. CDR3 residues: CASSQGQGDTEAFF. The CDR3 region has the DNA TGTGCCAGCAGCCAAGGGCAGGGCGACACTGAAGCTTTCTTT.

This clone showed up just a few times. The chain's CDR3 is CASSSQYEQYF. The CDR3 region has the DNA TGTGCCAGCAGTTCCCAATACGAGCAGTACTTC. The chain combines TRBV28 with TRBJ2-7; D is uncertain. The germline V gene has CDR1 MDHEN and CDR2 SYDVKM. This CDR3 has 11 amino acids. Trimming took 4 bases from V and 4 from J, leaving 5 bases between them.